This TCR beta chain was identified during a study of T cell responses to AZD1222 COVID-19 vaccine. The assay was immunoSEQ multiplex PCR, and TCRdb's table has in-frame clones only and misses some. The table includes about 200,000 clones, approximately 94% detected once. This CDR3 is built from 15 residues. CDR1 and CDR2 (germline): MNHEY, SVGEGT. Trimming shortened V by 5 bases and J by 8 bases, and 18 bases separated the two germline ends. Sample: peripheral blood, taken 28 days after the second dose of the MenACWY control vaccine. This sequence joins TRBV6-2 or TRBV6-3 and TRBJ1-4, with D unclear. The source of this sequence is an adult who received the MenACWY meningococcal vaccine as a control. The CDR3 spells CASSRLAYSEEKLFF. The CDR3 nucleotides read TGTGCCAGCAGTAGACTTGCATATTCGGAGGAAAAACTGTTTTTT.